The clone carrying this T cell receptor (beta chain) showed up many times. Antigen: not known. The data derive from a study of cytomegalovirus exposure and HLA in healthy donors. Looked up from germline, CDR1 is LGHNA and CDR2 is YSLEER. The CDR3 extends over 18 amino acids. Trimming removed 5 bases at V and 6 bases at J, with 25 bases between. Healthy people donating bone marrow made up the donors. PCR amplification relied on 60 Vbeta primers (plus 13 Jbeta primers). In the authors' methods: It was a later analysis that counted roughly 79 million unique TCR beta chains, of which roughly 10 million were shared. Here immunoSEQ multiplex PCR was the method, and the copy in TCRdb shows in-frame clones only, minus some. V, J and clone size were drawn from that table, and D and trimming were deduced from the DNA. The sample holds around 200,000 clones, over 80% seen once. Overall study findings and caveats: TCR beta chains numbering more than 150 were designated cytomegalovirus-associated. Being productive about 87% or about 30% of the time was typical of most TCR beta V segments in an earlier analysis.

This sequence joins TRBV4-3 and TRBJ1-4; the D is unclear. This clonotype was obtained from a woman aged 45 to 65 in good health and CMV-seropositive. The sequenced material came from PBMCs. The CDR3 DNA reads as TGCGCCAGCAGCTCGCACCCAGAGAAGGACTGGACGGATGAAAAACTGTTTTTT. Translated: CASSSHPEKDWTDEKLFF.